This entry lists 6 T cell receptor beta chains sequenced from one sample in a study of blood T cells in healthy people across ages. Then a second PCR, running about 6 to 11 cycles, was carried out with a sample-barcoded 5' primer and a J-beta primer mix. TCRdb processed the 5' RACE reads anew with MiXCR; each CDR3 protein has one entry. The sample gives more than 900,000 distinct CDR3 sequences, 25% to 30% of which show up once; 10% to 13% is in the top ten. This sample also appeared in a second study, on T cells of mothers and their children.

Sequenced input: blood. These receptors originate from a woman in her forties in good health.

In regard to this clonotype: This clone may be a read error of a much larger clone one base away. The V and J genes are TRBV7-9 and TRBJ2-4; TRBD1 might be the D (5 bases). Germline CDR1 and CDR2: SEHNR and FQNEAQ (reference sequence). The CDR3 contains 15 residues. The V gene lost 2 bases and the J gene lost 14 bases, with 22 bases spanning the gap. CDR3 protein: CASSLNLGQSYEKYF. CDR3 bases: TGTGCCAGCAGCTTAAATCTAGGACAATCCTACGAGAAGTACTTC.

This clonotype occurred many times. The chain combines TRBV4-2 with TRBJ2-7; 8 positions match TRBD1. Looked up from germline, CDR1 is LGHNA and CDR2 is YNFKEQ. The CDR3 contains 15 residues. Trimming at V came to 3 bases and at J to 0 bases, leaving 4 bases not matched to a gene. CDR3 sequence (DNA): TGTGCCAGCAGCCAGCCGGGACAGGACTCCTACGAGCAGTACTTC. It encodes CASSQPGQDSYEQYF.

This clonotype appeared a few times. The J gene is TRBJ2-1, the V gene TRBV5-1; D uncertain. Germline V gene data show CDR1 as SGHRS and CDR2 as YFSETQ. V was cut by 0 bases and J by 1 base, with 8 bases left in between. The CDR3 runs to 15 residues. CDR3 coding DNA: TGCGCCAGCAGCTTGGTACAGTTATCCTACAATGAGCAGTTCTTC. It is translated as CASSLVQLSYNEQFF.

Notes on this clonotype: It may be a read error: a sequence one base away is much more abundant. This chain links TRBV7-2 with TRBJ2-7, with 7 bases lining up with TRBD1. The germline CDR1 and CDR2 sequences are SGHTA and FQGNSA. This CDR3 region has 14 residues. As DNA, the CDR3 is TGTGCCAGCAGCAGGGGACAGCCAAACTACGGGCAGTACTTC. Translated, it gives CASSRGQPNYGQYF.

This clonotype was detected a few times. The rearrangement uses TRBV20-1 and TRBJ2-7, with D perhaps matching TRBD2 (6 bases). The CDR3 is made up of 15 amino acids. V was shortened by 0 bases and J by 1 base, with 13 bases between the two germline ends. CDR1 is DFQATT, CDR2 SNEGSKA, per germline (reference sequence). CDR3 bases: TGCAGTGCTAGAGATTCGGTGGGGGGTTCCTACGAGCAGTACTTC. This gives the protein CSARDSVGGSYEQYF.

DNA of the CDR3: TGTGCCAGCAGTTCGATCGGGGCCCTGGATGAAAAACTGTTTTTT. Protein sequence: CASSSIGALDEKLFF. This chain connects TRBV12-3 or TRBV12-4 to TRBJ1-4, with a weak D call TRBD1 (5 bases). The CDR3 sequence is 15 residues long. The V and J ends lost 4 bases and 6 bases respectively, with 15 bases between them.